This TCR beta chain was identified in a study of regulatory T cells in long-lasting Graves disease. Looking at the study overall: Treatment with antithyroid drugs for over 5 years, together with positive TSH receptor antibodies, meant persistent Graves' disease. Study-wide findings and caveats: Persistent disease preferred TRBV28, TRBJ1-2 and TRBJ2-5.

Arm-PCR with iRepertoire HTBI primers amplified the CDR3 regions for these TCR beta libraries. The authors' processing: Across samples, 62 TRBV and some 13 TRBJ segments were found. Using its own MiXCR run on the multiplex PCR reads, TCRdb lists one record per CDR3 protein. These V and J calls derive from TCRdb rather than the authors' analysis. This sample has some 340,000 distinct CDR3 sequences; roughly 25% occur once, and the top ten carry 28%. This clonotype was observed a few times. The antigen remains unidentified. Per the germline V gene, CDR1 is PRHDT and CDR2 is FYEKMQ (reference sequence). The CDR3 runs to 14 residues. V shed 4 bases and J shed 3 bases, with 13 bases lying between them. Time point here: persistent/refractory GD, antithyroid drugs over 5 years with positive TRAb. PBMC-extracted RNA yielded the TCR library. American Thyroid Association guidelines were used to diagnose Graves' disease.

This clonotype was sampled from a middle-aged woman with Graves disease. The gene calls are TRBV13 and TRBJ2-7; the D gene is possibly TRBD1 (6 bases). The specimen comprised peripheral blood mononuclear cells (PBMCs), sampled when the disease was refractory, from a patient treated with antithyroid drugs. The CDR3 sequence: CASSSSQGRYEQYF. Written as DNA, the CDR3 is TGTGCCAGCAGCTCCAGTCAGGGGCGCTACGAGCAGTACTTC.